This T cell receptor (beta chain) comes out of a study of T-cell memory formation after mild COVID-19. The overall study: Clusters were largely donor specific. Study-level points and caveats: Shrinking CD4+ clones resided mostly in CM and EM, and CD8+ ones in EMRA.

This clonotype came up a few times. Its specificity is unknown. CDR3 length: 12 residues. Germline V CDR1 and CDR2: DFQATT, SNEGSKA (reference sequence). The V and J ends lost 3 bases and 7 bases respectively, with 12 bases between them. MiXCR was run by TCRdb on the 5' RACE reads, yielding one entry per CDR3 protein. The repertoire has under 250,000 distinct CDR3 sequences, over 9.5% of them found once; the top ten carry 3% to 4.5%. The sample comprised PBMCs or a T cell subset sorted from them (not recorded which). The V gene is TRBV20-1, the J gene TRBJ1-1; no clear D. The TCR originated in a man aged 18 to 35 who had mild COVID-19 (a few samples of this study predate the infection). Cell type and time point are not known. This CDR3 is CSAREAVREAFF. The CDR3 region has the DNA TGCAGTGCTAGGGAGGCAGTGCGTGAAGCTTTCTTT.